These 32 T cell receptor beta chains came from one sample sequenced in a study of blood T cell repertoires in COVID-19 (dated by TCRdb to 2018 to 2021). Library prep was done by the immunoSEQ multiplex PCR assay. TCRdb mirrors the immuneACCESS table, restricted to in-frame sequences. Some clones are absent from its copies; in checked studies, under half trace to an unresolved V gene, and the reason for the others is unknown. The sample table shows about 200,000 clones, and 70% to 85% are seen once. The ten top clones hold 6% to 8% of the sample. The sample taken for sequencing was peripheral blood. These receptors originate from a human donor with acute or convalescent COVID-19. The donor label of this sample is uncertain.

The CDR3 sequence is CASSQELGQGGQPQHF. CDR3 in DNA: TGTGCCAGCAGCCAAGAACTGGGTCAGGGGGGTCAGCCCCAGCATTTT. V and J are TRBV4-2 and TRBJ1-5, with TRBD1 matching 7 bases. With 0 bases clipped from V and 6 bases from J, the junction kept 8 bases outside the gene matches. CDR1 and CDR2 (germline): LGHNA, YNFKEQ. CDR3 length equals 16 residues.

This clone has a count of ten or more. The chain employs TRBV11-2 and TRBJ1-2; TRBD1 might be the D (6 bases). The CDR3 has 15 amino acids. V lost 0 bases and J lost 4, with 12 bases in between. Germline CDR1 is SGHAT and CDR2 is FQNNGV. The CDR3 nucleotides read TGTGCCAGCAGCTTAGAACAGGGCGTGAGCTATGGCTACACCTTC. Amino acids: CASSLEQGVSYGYTF.

The gene calls are TRBV4-1 and TRBJ1-1, with D possibly matching TRBD1 (6 bases). Looked up from germline, CDR1 is MGHRA and CDR2 is YSYEKL. V shed 1 base and J shed 4 bases, with 10 bases lying between them. CDR3 length equals 14 residues. This chain's CDR3 is CASSQGQGSTEAFF. CDR3 nucleotides: TGCGCCAGCAGCCAAGGCCAGGGGAGCACTGAAGCTTTCTTT.

CDR3 DNA sequence: TGTGCCAGCAGCCCCGGCGACAGGCCGAATGAAAAACTGTTTTTT. Its protein is CASSPGDRPNEKLFF. The chain links TRBV5-8 to TRBJ1-4; possibly TRBD1 for D (6 bases). V was clipped by 4 bases and J by 5 bases, with 15 bases between them. The CDR3 sequence is 15 residues long. Germline loops: CDR1 SGHTS, CDR2 YDEGEE. Variable domain in full (rest from reference TRBV5-8 and TRBJ1-4): EAGVTQSPTHLIKTRGQQATLRCSPISGHTSVYWYQQALGLGLQFLLWYDEGEERNRGNFPPRFSGRQFPNYSSELNVNALELEDSALYLCASSPGDRPNEKLFFGSGTQLSVL.

The J gene is TRBJ2-3, the V gene TRBV7-9, with 9 nucleotides matching TRBD2. The CDR3 totals 16 residues. Unmatched junction bases numbered 6, after V lost 5 bases and J lost 0 bases. The V gene's germline CDR1 is SEHNR and CDR2 FQNEAQ (reference sequence). DNA of the CDR3: TGTGCCAGCAGCCAAAGACTAGCGGTTAGCACAGATACGCAGTATTTT. Its translation: CASSQRLAVSTDTQYF.

This clone was seen a few times. The V and J genes are TRBV19 and TRBJ1-2, with TRBD1 identical over 10 bases. The J segment lost 5 bases and the V segment lost 10 bases, leaving 7 bases of the junction unmatched. The germline gives CDR1 LNHDA, CDR2 SQIVND (reference sequence). This CDR3 is built from 13 residues. CDR3 in DNA: TGTGCCACTAAGACAGGGGGCAGGTATGGCTACACCTTC. Its translation: CATKTGGRYGYTF.

V and J are TRBV25-1 and TRBJ2-3; TRBD2 matches 14 bases. J lost 3 bases, V lost 6 bases, and 11 bases had no gene match. The CDR3 loop spans 18 amino acids. Germline CDR1 is MGHDK and CDR2 is SYGVNS. The DNA of the CDR3 is TGTGCCAGCAGCCGACTAGCGGGAGGGCGGGTTGGGACAGATACGCAGTATTTT. As protein: CASSRLAGGRVGTDTQYF.

The chain couples TRBV10-3 to TRBJ2-3; 7 nucleotides agree with TRBD2. The CDR3 spans 14 residues. Germline V gene data show CDR1 as ENHRY and CDR2 as SYGVKD. J was trimmed by 0 bases and V by 7 bases; bases with no gene match: 4. CDR3 sequence: CAIKLAASTDTQYF. The DNA for the CDR3 is TGTGCCATCAAGCTAGCGGCTAGCACAGATACGCAGTATTTT.

The gene calls are TRBV6-1 and TRBJ2-1; TRBD2 agrees at 12 bases. The CDR3 runs 18 residues. V lost 0 bases to trimming and J lost 9 bases; unmatched junction nucleotides: 12. Germline CDR1 MNHNS, CDR2 SASEGT. CDR3 region: CASSEATALAGGPGEQFF. In nucleotides, the CDR3 is TGTGCCAGCAGTGAAGCCACCGCCCTAGCGGGAGGGCCTGGTGAGCAGTTCTTC.

The chain's CDR3 is CASSPGLAVSTDTQYF. For the CDR3, the DNA is TGTGCCAGCAGCCCGGGACTAGCGGTTAGCACAGATACGCAGTATTTT. The chain employs TRBV13 and TRBJ2-3; 11 bases agree with TRBD2. Germline V gene sequence: CDR1 PRHDT, CDR2 FYEKMQ (reference sequence). This CDR3 is 16 amino acids long. The V gene end was trimmed by 5 bases and the J gene end by 0 bases; junction bases not matched to a gene: 4.

The V call is TRBV19, the J call TRBJ1-2; D gene unclear. Germline CDR1 LNHDA, CDR2 SQIVND (reference sequence). This CDR3 spans 17 amino acids. V shed 9 bases and J shed 0 bases, with 23 bases lying between them. The DNA for the CDR3 is TGTGCCAGCGCCCCCCGCGCGGCAGCCTTAGCTAACTATGGCTACACCTTC. Translated, it gives CASAPRAAALANYGYTF.

The chain links TRBV20-1 to TRBJ2-1; D might be TRBD1 (5 bases). The CDR3 is 13 amino acids. Germline V CDR1 and CDR2: DFQATT, SNEGSKA (reference sequence). Trimming removed 5 bases from V and 4 bases from J, with 12 bases in between. The CDR3: CSARDSNYNEQFF. CDR3 sequence (DNA): TGCAGTGCTCGTGACAGTAATTACAATGAGCAGTTCTTC.

CDR3 bases: TGTGCCAGCAGTCCCCGACTAGCTCCCTACAATGAGCAGTTCTTC. Amino acids: CASSPRLAPYNEQFF. The V and J genes are TRBV27 and TRBJ2-1; 7 bases are shared with TRBD2. Trimming cost V 5 bases and J 2 bases; bases outside gene matches: 6. The length of the CDR3 is 15 residues. CDR1 and CDR2 (germline): MNHEY, SMNVEV (reference sequence).

This clone was counted a few times. The sample contains more than one DNA sequence encoding this CDR3. The V call is TRBV6-5, the J call TRBJ2-7; 8 bases are a match to TRBD1. The CDR3 contains 15 residues. Germline loops: CDR1 MNHEY, CDR2 SVGAGI. Losses at the gene ends were 0 bases for V and 2 bases for J; bases not matched to a gene: 3. The CDR3 nucleotides are TGTGCCAGCAGTTACTCCGGGACAGGCACCTACGAGCAGTACTTC. It specifies CASSYSGTGTYEQYF.

The CDR3 loop is CASSEGSGRAETQYF. CDR3 nucleotides: TGTGCCAGCAGTGAGGGTAGCGGGAGAGCGGAGACCCAGTACTTC. This chain joins TRBV25-1 and TRBJ2-5; 9 bases are a match to TRBD2. This CDR3 contains 15 residues. Germline CDR1 reads MGHDK; CDR2 reads SYGVNS. Unmatched junction bases numbered 7, after V lost 3 bases and J lost 5 bases.

The chain is built from TRBV7-9 and TRBJ1-6; D is uncertain. CDR1 SEHNR and CDR2 FQNEAQ come from the germline V gene (reference sequence). This CDR3 comprises 13 residues. Between the trimmed V and J ends, which lost 1 base and 14 bases, there was a span of 12 bases. As DNA, the CDR3 is TGTGCCAGCAGCTTAGAAGGTTCCGGAGCCCTCCACTTT. As protein: CASSLEGSGALHF. Based on the CDR3 plus reference TRBV7-9 and TRBJ1-6, the full variable domain is DTGVSQNPRHKITKRGQNVTFRCDPISEHNRLYWYRQTLGQGPEFLTYFQNEAQLEKSRLLSDRFSAERPKGSFSTLEIQRTEQGDSAMYLCASSLEGSGALHFGNGTRLTVT.

The genes are TRBV24-1 and TRBJ2-7; a weak D match, TRBD1 (6 bases). Germline CDR1 and CDR2: KGHDR and SFDVKD. This CDR3 has 17 residues. The germline V and J ends were trimmed by 1 base and 0 bases, with 15 bases remaining between them. In DNA, the CDR3 is TGTGCCACCAGTGATTTCGTGGGGACATTGAGCTCCTACGAGCAGTACTTC. It is translated as CATSDFVGTLSSYEQYF.

With respect to this clone: Other DNA sequences of this sample code for an identical CDR3. This chain uses TRBV18 with TRBJ1-4; 10 positions match TRBD1. J was trimmed by 0 bases and V by 3 bases; bases with no gene match: 1. The CDR3 has 16 amino acids. Germline V CDR1 and CDR2: KGHSH, LQKENI. The CDR3 coding sequence is TGTGCCAGCTCACCTGGACAGGGGGCAACTAATGAAAAACTGTTTTTT. This gives the protein CASSPGQGATNEKLFF.

The chain joins TRBV5-4 to TRBJ1-2; 7 nucleotides match TRBD1. The CDR3 runs 16 residues. The germline CDR1 and CDR2 sequences are SGHNT and YYREEE (reference sequence). V lost 4 bases to trimming and J lost 4 bases; unmatched junction nucleotides: 13. As DNA, the CDR3 is TGTGCCAGCAGCCCAGACGACAGGGTCGGAGTCTATGGCTACACCTTC. Translation gives CASSPDDRVGVYGYTF.

The gene calls are TRBV2 and TRBJ2-1, with TRBD2 matching 10 bases. The V gene's germline CDR1 is SNHLY and CDR2 FYNNEI. The CDR3 is made up of 13 amino acids. With 6 bases clipped from V and 8 bases from J, the junction kept 4 bases outside the gene matches. This CDR3 is CASRGLAQYEQFF. The CDR3 nucleotides read TGTGCCAGCAGGGGACTAGCGCAATATGAGCAGTTCTTC.

This chain connects TRBV6-1 to TRBJ2-7, with 8 bases fitting TRBD2. Germline values: CDR1 MNHNS, CDR2 SASEGT. V shed 3 bases and J 5 bases; nucleotides not matched to a gene: 9. This CDR3 region has 15 residues. CDR3 residues: CASSDPAGGKHEQYF. DNA of the CDR3: TGTGCCAGCAGTGATCCTGCGGGAGGAAAACACGAGCAGTACTTC.

The gene calls are TRBV18 and TRBJ1-2; maybe TRBD1 (5 bases). The ends were cut back, 5 bases at V and 4 bases at J, with 17 bases in the middle. The CDR3 totals 15 residues. Germline lookup yields CDR1 KGHSH and CDR2 LQKENI. The chain's CDR3 is CASSSSWAQGYGYTF. DNA of the CDR3: TGTGCCAGCTCATCTTCCTGGGCCCAGGGCTATGGCTACACCTTC.

This chain connects TRBV30 to TRBJ2-2; the match to TRBD2 covers 16 bases. The CDR3 has 17 amino acids. Germline CDR1 GTSNPN, CDR2 SVGIG (reference sequence). The CDR3 DNA sequence: TGTGCGATCCGGGGGACTAGCGGGAGGGCCAACACCGGGGAGCTGTTTTTT. Translating it yields CAIRGTSGRANTGELFF.

The genes are TRBV15 and TRBJ1-5; D might be TRBD1 (6 bases). The V end was cut by 0 bases, the J end by 7 bases, with 10 bases between. CDR1 and CDR2 (germline): LNHNV, YYDKDF (reference sequence). The CDR3 covers 14 residues. The DNA for the CDR3 is TGTGCCACCAGCAGAGACAGGGGCTACCAGCCCCAGCATTTT. This sequence encodes CATSRDRGYQPQHF.

The chain uses TRBV6-2 or TRBV6-3 and TRBJ2-2, with a weak D call TRBD1 (7 bases). The germline gives CDR1 MNHEY, CDR2 SVGEGT. V was shortened by 2 bases and J by 6 bases, with 22 bases between the two germline ends. CDR3 length equals 18 residues. The DNA for the CDR3 is TGTGCCAGCAGTTACAACCCCCCCGGAGGGGGCGGCGCCGGGGAGCTGTTTTTT. Amino acid sequence: CASSYNPPGGGGAGELFF.

The V and J genes are TRBV6-5 and TRBJ2-2; D is possibly TRBD2 (5 bases). The CDR3 is 16 residues long. Germline assignment: CDR1 MNHEY and CDR2 SVGAGI. V was pared by 2 bases and J by 0 bases, with 10 bases between. The DNA of the CDR3 is TGTGCCAGCAGTTACGGACTGCCTTCGAACACCGGGGAGCTGTTTTTT. It codes for CASSYGLPSNTGELFF.

This chain connects TRBV7-9 to TRBJ2-5; 9 nucleotides line up with TRBD1. Per the germline V gene, CDR1 is SEHNR and CDR2 is FQNEAQ (reference sequence). V lost 5 bases, J lost 5 bases, and 18 bases stayed unmatched. The CDR3 is made up of 18 amino acids. The CDR3 is CASSRRGAGRQGGETQYF. Here the CDR3 DNA reads TGTGCCAGCAGCCGCCGGGGGGCGGGGCGACAGGGGGGCGAGACCCAGTACTTC.

The chain joins TRBV27 to TRBJ1-1; D might be TRBD1 (6 bases). CDR1 is MNHEY and CDR2 is SMNVEV in the germline V gene (reference sequence). Trimming left V 4 bases short and J 11 bases short, with 14 bases between. The CDR3 is 12 residues long. The CDR3 sequence: CASSSGVSRAFF. CDR3 nucleotides: TGTGCCAGCAGTTCAGGGGTCTCCCGGGCTTTCTTT.

CDR3 in DNA: TGCGCCAGCAGCCAGGACCCCACAGGAGCACTCACAGATACGCAGTATTTT. Amino acid sequence: CASSQDPTGALTDTQYF. The chain employs TRBV4-1 and TRBJ2-3, with D maybe TRBD1 (5 bases). From germline, CDR1 is MGHRA and CDR2 YSYEKL. V lost 3 bases and J 2 bases, leaving 18 bases between the germline ends. CDR3 size: 17 residues.

The CDR3 DNA reads TGTGCCAGCAGTCCCGGGAGAGCCTCCAACGTCCTGACTTTC. This sequence encodes CASSPGRASNVLTF. The chain employs TRBV27 and TRBJ2-6, with TRBD2 as a possible D gene (6 bases). The CDR3 is 14 amino acids. Trimming stripped 5 bases from V and 8 bases from J, with 13 bases between. In germline, CDR1 is MNHEY, CDR2 SMNVEV (reference sequence). Filled out from reference TRBV27 and TRBJ2-6, the complete variable domain reads EAQVTQNPRYLITVTGKKLTVTCSQNMNHEYMSWYRQDPGLGLRQIYYSMNVEVTDKGDVPEGYKVSRKEKRNFPLILESPSPNQTSLYFCASSPGRASNVLTFGAGSRLTVL.

The genes are TRBV6-5 and TRBJ2-6; D remains ambiguous. This CDR3 comprises 14 residues. V was cut by 5 bases and J by 1 base, with 6 bases left in between. Germline CDR1 MNHEY, CDR2 SVGAGI. The CDR3 here is CASSQRSGANVLTF. CDR3 in DNA: TGTGCCAGCAGTCAGAGGTCTGGGGCCAACGTCCTGACTTTC.

This clone has ten or more counts. The chain couples TRBV10-1 to TRBJ1-1, with D maybe TRBD1 (6 bases). This CDR3 region has 15 residues. V lost 10 bases to trimming and J lost 4 bases, with 22 bases between them. CDR1 is WNHNN, CDR2 SYGVQD, per germline (reference sequence). CDR3 residues: CATPREGGRGTEAFF. CDR3 bases: TGCGCCACCCCGAGGGAGGGGGGTAGAGGCACTGAAGCTTTCTTT.